The rows below give T cell receptor beta chains drawn from one sample of a study of T cell clones after liver transplantation. TCRdb's copy holds only in-frame clones and misses some; the assay was immunoSEQ multiplex PCR. The table includes under 150,000 clones, 90% detected once. This sample comprised CD4+ T cells from blood, obtained 12 months after liver transplant. Receptors originate from a human patient who received a liver transplant. Some T cells could come from the graft donor. Each CDR3 is given with its conserved first and last residue. The D gene is left open where the match is weak. Clone size, where shown, is once, few, many, or a class for clones that have expanded.

TRBJ2-2,14,TRBV6-4,TRBD2,NA,TGTGCCAGCAGTGGACTAGCCGGAACCGGGGAGCTGTTTTTT,CASSGLAGTGELFF
TRBJ2-5,15,TRBV5-1,TRBD2,once,TGCGCCAGCAGCTTGGCTGGACTAGCGGGGGAGACCCAGTACTTC,CASSLAGLAGETQYF
TRBJ1-5,14,TRBV30,NA,NA,TGTGCCTGGAGTAAGGCCGGGAGCAATCAGCCCCAGCATTTT,CAWSKAGSNQPQHF
TRBJ2-1,19,TRBV11-2,NA,NA,TGTGCCAGCAGCTCCAAGGGGTTGGCGCGGAGGAGCTCCTACAATGAGCAGTTCTTC,CASSSKGLARRSSYNEQFF
TRBJ1-5,13,TRBV18,NA,once,TGTGCCAGCTCACCCGGACTTAATCAGCCCCAGCATTTT,CASSPGLNQPQHF
TRBJ1-5,18,TRBV7-3,TRBD1,NA,TGTGCCAGCAGCGGGCCCCGGACAGGGGTTTATAGCAATCAGCCCCAGCATTTT,CASSGPRTGVYSNQPQHF
TRBJ2-1,17,TRBV4-2,NA,NA,TGTGCCAGCAGCCAAGATTGGGGCGGCCCTCCTTACAATGAGCAGTTCTTC,CASSQDWGGPPYNEQFF
TRBJ2-3,14,TRBV6-1,NA,NA,TGTGCCAGCACAAGGGTTACTTACACAGATACGCAGTATTTT,CASTRVTYTDTQYF
TRBJ2-1,16,TRBV18,TRBD1,few,TGTGCCAGCTCACCACCGGGACAGGGGGTGGCCAATGAGCAGTTCTTC,CASSPPGQGVANEQFF
TRBJ2-3,14,TRBV5-1,NA,NA,TGCGCCAGCAGCTTGGGCCCCCTGGGGGATACGCAGTATTTT,CASSLGPLGDTQYF
TRBJ1-1,13,TRBV6-1,NA,NA,TGTGCCAGCCAGGTGAAGCTGAACACTGAAGCTTTCTTT,CASQVKLNTEAFF
TRBJ1-2,14,TRBV14,NA,NA,TGTGCCAGCAGCCAAGATATAACGCACTCTGGCTACACCTTC,CASSQDITHSGYTF
TRBJ1-5,14,TRBV18,NA,NA,TGTGCCAGCTCACCAGCCACGAGCAATCAGCCCCAGCATTTT,CASSPATSNQPQHF
TRBJ1-2,12,TRBV2,NA,few,TGTGCCAGCAAGGAGACCGGCTATGGCTACACCTTC,CASKETGYGYTF
TRBJ1-5,16,TRBV25-1,TRBD1,NA,TGTGCCAGCAGCATAGGGGGACAGGGTATCAATCAGCCCCAGCATTTT,CASSIGGQGINQPQHF
TRBJ2-2,14,TRBV2,NA,many,TGTGCCAGCGTTTGGGGCATTGCCACCGGGGAGCTGTTTTTT,CASVWGIATGELFF
TRBJ1-3,15,TRBV14,NA,NA,TGTGCCAGCAGCGCTCGACAAACCTCTGGAAACACCATATATTTT,CASSARQTSGNTIYF
TRBJ2-7,16,TRBV4-1,TRBD1,NA,TGCGCCAGCAGCCAACTACCGGGACAGCACTCCTACGAGCAGTACTTC,CASSQLPGQHSYEQYF
TRBJ1-2,17,TRBV18,NA,NA,TGTGCCAGCTCACCGCCTAATTCGGACCTAACCCCCTATGGCTACACCTTC,CASSPPNSDLTPYGYTF
TRBJ2-5,14,TRBV25-1,NA,NA,TGTGCCAGCAGTGATGAGCTGTACCAAGAGACCCAGTACTTC,CASSDELYQETQYF
TRBJ2-7,13,TRBV2,NA,NA,TGTGCCAGCAGCTGGGACCGATGGGACGAGCAGTACTTC,CASSWDRWDEQYF
TRBJ2-3,15,TRBV5-4,TRBD1,NA,TGTGCCAGCAGCTTGGAGGGGGCGAGGTCAGATACGCAGTATTTT,CASSLEGARSDTQYF
TRBJ2-7,12,TRBV6-4,NA,NA,TGTGCCAGCAGTGACTGTTTCTACGAGCAGTACTTC,CASSDCFYEQYF
TRBJ2-6,18,TRBV7-8,NA,NA,TGTGCCAGCAGCTTAGAGGCCAGGCTTGCCTCTGGGGCCAACGTCCTGACTTTC,CASSLEARLASGANVLTF
TRBJ1-1,13,TRBV29-1,TRBD1,NA,TGCAGCGTTTTACAGGGGGCCGTCACTGAAGCTTTCTTT,CSVLQGAVTEAFF
TRBJ1-3,14,TRBV19,NA,NA,TGTGCCAGTACCAACAGGGACCCAGGAAACACCATATATTTT,CASTNRDPGNTIYF
TRBJ1-1,14,TRBV5-5,NA,once,TGTGCCAGCAGCTTGCTGGACCGCAACACTGAAGCTTTCTTT,CASSLLDRNTEAFF
TRBJ2-3,14,TRBV2,TRBD2,NA,TGTGCCAGCACCGGGAGACTAGCGACAGATACGCAGTATTTT,CASTGRLATDTQYF
TRBJ2-1,16,TRBV7-4,NA,NA,TGTGCCAGCAGCCCCCCTGTCACTAGCTCCTACAATGAGCAGTTCTTC,CASSPPVTSSYNEQFF
TRBJ2-4,20,TRBV7-8,TRBD2,NA,TGTGCCAGCAGCATTACCGCCGGGACTAGCGGGCCCGTAGCCAAAAACATTCAGTACTTC,CASSITAGTSGPVAKNIQYF
TRBJ2-3,16,TRBV5-4,TRBD1,NA,TGTGCCAGCAGCTCCGGGACAGGGGGCCTATCGGATACGCAGTATTTT,CASSSGTGGLSDTQYF
TRBJ1-1,13,TRBV2,NA,NA,TGTGCCAGCAGTGAAGGGCCGAACACTGAAGCTTTCTTT,CASSEGPNTEAFF